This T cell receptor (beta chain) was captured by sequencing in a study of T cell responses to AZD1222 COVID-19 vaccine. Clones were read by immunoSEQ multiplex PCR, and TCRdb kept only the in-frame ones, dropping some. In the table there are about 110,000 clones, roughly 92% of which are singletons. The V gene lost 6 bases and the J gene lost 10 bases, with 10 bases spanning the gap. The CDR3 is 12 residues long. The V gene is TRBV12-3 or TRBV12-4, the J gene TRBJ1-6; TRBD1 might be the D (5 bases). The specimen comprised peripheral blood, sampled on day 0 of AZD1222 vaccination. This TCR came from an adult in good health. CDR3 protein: CASRAWGSPLHF. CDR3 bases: TGTGCCAGCAGGGCCTGGGGGTCACCCCTCCACTTT.